Shown below are 17 T cell receptor beta chains from a single sample sequenced in a study of cytomegalovirus exposure and HLA in healthy donors. 60 Vbeta and 13 Jbeta primers were used in PCR. Method: immunoSEQ multiplex PCR; TCRdb's copy keeps in-frame clones and lacks some. This sample yields 80,000 or so clones, of which around 60% are seen a single time; roughly 4.4% belongs to the top ten. Sequenced sample: PBMCs. The source of these receptors is a male donor in good health and CMV-seropositive.

This clone was seen a handful of times. The chain is built from TRBV7-8 and TRBJ1-2; D may be TRBD1 (5 bases). The germline V gene has CDR1 SGHVS and CDR2 FQNEAQ. Trimming pared 1 base from V and 4 bases from J, leaving 10 bases between. The CDR3 has 14 amino acids. The CDR3 nucleotides read TGTGCCAGCAGCTTAGGGGGCTCGATCTATGGCTACACCTTC. This encodes CASSLGGSIYGYTF.

This chain connects TRBV7-3 to TRBJ2-7; 11 bases align to TRBD1. This CDR3 spans 12 amino acids. J lost 9 bases, V lost 4 bases, and 2 bases had no gene match. CDR1 and CDR2 (germline): SGHTA, FQGTGA. Here the CDR3 reads CASSSDRGRQYF. CDR3 nucleotides: TGTGCCAGCAGCTCGGACAGGGGGCGGCAGTACTTC.

This clone was counted a few times. The chain joins TRBV6-6 to TRBJ1-1; D is uncertain. CDR1 and CDR2 (germline): MNHNY, SVGAGI (reference sequence). The CDR3 covers 13 residues. V lost 4 bases, J lost 2 bases, and 8 bases lay in between. The CDR3 DNA reads as TGTGCCAGCAGTTCGAACCTAAACACTGAAGCTTTCTTT. This translates into CASSSNLNTEAFF.

This clone showed up just a few times. This chain connects TRBV6-1 to TRBJ2-7; tentatively, D is TRBD2 (5 bases). CDR3 length equals 13 residues. In germline, CDR1 is MNHNS, CDR2 SASEGT. Between the trimmed V and J ends, which lost 4 bases and 7 bases, there was a span of 14 bases. This CDR3 is CASSGNPTGEQYF. DNA for the CDR3: TGTGCCAGCAGTGGGAACCCAACGGGAGAGCAGTACTTC.

The V call is TRBV10-1, the J call TRBJ2-7, with D possibly TRBD2 on 5 matching bases. V shed 3 bases and J shed 4 bases, with 10 bases lying between them. This CDR3 comprises 13 residues. CDR1 WNHNN and CDR2 SYGVQD come from the germline V gene (reference sequence). The CDR3 region has the DNA TGCGCCAGCAGTGAAGGACTGACTTACGAGCAGTACTTC. Translated, it gives CASSEGLTYEQYF.

The genes are TRBV28 and TRBJ2-5; TRBD2 agrees at 7 bases. The CDR3 runs to 15 residues. From germline, CDR1 is MDHEN and CDR2 SYDVKM. The ends lost 3 bases at V and 8 bases at J; junction bases unmatched: 12. The CDR3 coding sequence is TGTGCCAGCAGTTTTTCAGTGGGGGGGTCCCAAACCCAGTACTTC. Amino acids: CASSFSVGGSQTQYF.

This chain connects TRBV6-5 to TRBJ1-3; D perhaps matches TRBD1 (5 bases). Germline V gene data show CDR1 as MNHEY and CDR2 as SVGAGI. The CDR3 is 14 residues long. V gave up 8 bases and J gave up 4 bases, with 15 bases separating them. The DNA of the CDR3 is TGTGCCAGCTCCCGGGGAGGGGCCGGAAACACCATATATTTT. Its translation: CASSRGGAGNTIYF.

The chain uses TRBV6-1 and TRBJ2-3; 8 bases map to TRBD2. V shed 3 bases, J shed 4 bases, and the junction held 9 bases outside the gene matches. CDR3 length equals 16 residues. Germline V lookup: CDR1 MNHNS, CDR2 SASEGT. DNA of the CDR3: TGTGCCAGCAGTGAGGTTATCGGGAGGGCAGCAGATACGCAGTATTTT. It encodes CASSEVIGRAADTQYF.

CDR3 protein: CARGAAKETQYF. Here the CDR3 DNA reads TGTGCCAGGGGGGCCGCTAAAGAGACCCAGTACTTC. The chain uses TRBV11-3 and TRBJ2-5, with a weak D call TRBD1 (6 bases). With 9 bases removed from V and 3 bases from J, the gap between germline ends came to 11 bases. Germline-derived CDR1 and CDR2 are SGHNT and YENEEA. The CDR3 spans 12 residues. Filled out from reference TRBV11-3 and TRBJ2-5, the complete variable domain reads EAGVVQSPRYKIIEKKQPVAFWCNPISGHNTLYWYLQNLGQGPELLIRYENEEAVDDSQLPKDRFSAERLKGVDSTLKIQPAELGDSAVYLCARGAAKETQYFGPGTRLLVL.

This chain links TRBV7-2 with TRBJ1-5; D gene ambiguous. This CDR3 comprises 13 residues. The germline CDR1 and CDR2 sequences are SGHTA and FQGNSA. Deletions cut 2 bases from V and 8 bases from J, with 10 bases between. The CDR3 DNA sequence: TGTGCCAGCAGCTTAATCCACACAGAGCCCCAGCATTTT. Translated: CASSLIHTEPQHF.

J is TRBJ2-7 and V is TRBV6-5, with TRBD2 matching 8 bases. The V and J ends lost 6 bases and 6 bases, in that order; junction bases with no gene match: 10. Germline V gives CDR1 MNHEY, CDR2 SVGAGI. The CDR3 has 14 amino acids. As DNA, the CDR3 is TGTGCCAGCAGACAGACTAGCGTGAGTAGCGAGCAGTACTTC. Residues: CASRQTSVSSEQYF.

The chain couples TRBV7-2 to TRBJ2-2, with 9 bases that match TRBD1. This CDR3 region has 16 residues. In germline, CDR1 is SGHTA, CDR2 FQGNSA. The ends lost 5 bases at V and 3 bases at J; junction bases unmatched: 7. Here the CDR3 DNA reads TGTGCCAGCAGCCTACAGGGGGCAGGTGACACCGGGGAGCTGTTTTTT. Translated, it gives CASSLQGAGDTGELFF.

Concerning this clone: Mismatch with germline at one junction end may stem from a read error. The chain has TRBV7-7 and TRBJ2-2, with 7 bases aligning to TRBD2. Germline CDR1 and CDR2: SSHAT and FNYEAQ (reference sequence). The CDR3 totals 13 residues. CDR3 sequence reads: CAGSPGGTGELFF. CDR3 coding DNA: TGTGCCGGCAGCCCCGGGGGGACCGGGGAGCTGTTTTTT. The complete variable domain, with remaining parts taken from reference TRBV7-7 and TRBJ2-2, reads GAGVSQSPRYKVTKRGQDVTLRCDPISSHATLYWYQQALGQGPEFLTYFNYEAQPDKSGLPSDRFSAERPEGSISTLTIQRTEQRDSAMYRCAGSPGGTGELFFGEGSRLTVL.

This clone was seen only a few times. The chain uses TRBV2 and TRBJ2-3, with 14 bases aligning to TRBD2. This CDR3 region has 17 residues. After removal of 6 bases from V and 1 base from J, the junction contained 6 bases not matched to a gene. From germline, CDR1 is SNHLY and CDR2 FYNNEI. The CDR3 DNA is TGTGCCAGCAGGCCGACTAGCGGGGGGGTTGGCACAGATACGCAGTATTTT. As protein: CASRPTSGGVGTDTQYF.

The chain carries TRBV20-1 and TRBJ2-1; D perhaps matches TRBD1 (5 bases). Deletions cut 4 bases from V and 9 bases from J, with 10 bases between. This CDR3 contains 11 residues. Per germline, CDR1 DFQATT and CDR2 SNEGSKA (reference sequence). The CDR3 bases are TGCAGTGCTAAAGGGGTTCTTGAGCAGTTCTTC. Amino acid sequence: CSAKGVLEQFF.

V gene TRBV28 combines with J gene TRBJ2-3; D is possibly TRBD2 (6 bases). This CDR3 spans 17 amino acids. Germline CDR1 is MDHEN and CDR2 is SYDVKM. With 3 bases removed from V and 1 base from J, the gap between germline ends came to 17 bases. The CDR3 nucleotides are TGTGCCAGCAGTTTCCCCTCCCATAGCGGCCGCACAGATACGCAGTATTTT. This sequence encodes CASSFPSHSGRTDTQYF.

The rearrangement joins TRBV28 to TRBJ2-6, with 9 bases fitting TRBD1. The CDR3 length is 17 residues. Germline CDR1 MDHEN, CDR2 SYDVKM. V shed 3 bases, J shed 2 bases, and the junction held 5 bases outside the gene matches. CDR3 bases: TGTGCCAGCAGTTTGGGACAGGGTCTAACTGGGGCCAACGTCCTGACTTTC. Amino acid sequence: CASSLGQGLTGANVLTF.